This T cell receptor (beta chain) was observed in a study of blood T cells in healthy people across ages. Study-level points and caveats: It was found that TCR beta diversity correlated strongly with the percentage of naive T cells. As age increased, TCR beta diversity per million T cells fell in a roughly linear fashion. Total diversity from one million sequenced T cells was likely underestimated.

Alongside a J-beta primer mix, a sample-barcoded 5' primer served in a second PCR lasting about 6 to 12 cycles. One entry per CDR3 protein results from TCRdb running MiXCR on the 5' RACE reads. The data hold about 830,000 distinct CDR3 sequences, with 55% to 65% observed a single time. Concerning this clonotype: What it binds is not known.

CDR3 length equals 16 residues. Germline lookup yields CDR1 SGHTA and CDR2 FQGNSA. The germline V and J ends were trimmed by 1 base and 0 bases, with 12 bases remaining between them. The material sequenced was blood. This TCR was sampled from a young man in good health. V is TRBV7-2 and J is TRBJ2-5; no clear D. CDR3 nucleotide sequence: TGTGCCAGCAGCTTAGGGCCCCCGACCTACCAAGAGACCCAGTACTTC. Translating gives CASSLGPPTYQETQYF. Combining the CDR3 with reference TRBV7-2 and TRBJ2-5 gives the whole variable domain GAGVSQSPSNKVTEKGKDVELRCDPISGHTALYWYRQSLGQGLEFLIYFQGNSAPDKSGLPSDRFSAERTGGSVSTLTIQRTQQEDSAVYLCASSLGPPTYQETQYFGPGTRLLVL.